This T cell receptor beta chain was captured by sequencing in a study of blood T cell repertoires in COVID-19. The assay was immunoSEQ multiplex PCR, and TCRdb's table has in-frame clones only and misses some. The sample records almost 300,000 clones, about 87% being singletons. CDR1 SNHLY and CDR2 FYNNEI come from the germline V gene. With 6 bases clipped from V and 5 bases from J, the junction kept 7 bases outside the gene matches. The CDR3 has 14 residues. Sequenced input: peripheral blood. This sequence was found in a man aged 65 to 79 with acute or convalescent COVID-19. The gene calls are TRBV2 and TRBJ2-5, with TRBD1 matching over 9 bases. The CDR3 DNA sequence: TGTGCCAGCAGCCCGACAGGGGGGGTTGAGACCCAGTACTTC. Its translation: CASSPTGGVETQYF.